Here is one TCR beta chain with its context. The data were obtained in a study of CD8 T cells in Susac syndrome. Random hexamers were used to reverse transcribe 0.5 to 1 ug of RNA. TCRdb analysed the immunoSEQ multiplex PCR reads with MiXCR anew, one entry per CDR3 protein. This sample has roughly 200,000 distinct CDR3 sequences; approximately 96% occur once, and the top ten carry 0.093%. The multiple sclerosis control group was made up of treatment-naive patients with stable or active relapsing-remitting disease. Negative isolation was used for CD8+ and CD4+ T cells and FACS enrichment for TEMRA cells. The receptor comes from a human donor with multiple sclerosis. The source material was CD4+ T cells from PBMCs.

CDR3 nucleotides: TGTGCCAGCAGTTTCAGGGTGTCCACAGATACGCAGTATTTT. Translation gives CASSFRVSTDTQYF. The V call is TRBV6-2 or TRBV6-3, the J call TRBJ2-3; D is perhaps TRBD1 (5 bases). CDR1 and CDR2 from the germline V gene are MNHEY and SVGEGT. The CDR3 sequence is 14 residues long. Trimming took off 4 bases at V and 2 bases at J, with 10 bases between the two ends.